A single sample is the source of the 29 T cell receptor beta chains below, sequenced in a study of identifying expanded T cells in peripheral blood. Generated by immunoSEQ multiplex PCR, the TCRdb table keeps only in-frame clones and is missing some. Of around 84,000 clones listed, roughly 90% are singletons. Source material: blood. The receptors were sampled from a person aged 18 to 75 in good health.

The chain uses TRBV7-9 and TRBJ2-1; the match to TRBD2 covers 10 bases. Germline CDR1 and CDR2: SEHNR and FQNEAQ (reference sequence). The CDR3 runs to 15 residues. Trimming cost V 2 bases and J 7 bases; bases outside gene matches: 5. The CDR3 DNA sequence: TGTGCCAGCAGCTTAACTCCGGGACTAGCGAATGAGCAGTTCTTC. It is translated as CASSLTPGLANEQFF.

The CDR3 reads CASSLAGGHGYTF. The DNA of the CDR3 is TGCGCCAGCAGCTTGGCGGGGGGCCATGGCTACACCTTC. The chain recombines TRBV5-1 with TRBJ1-2, with a weak D call TRBD1 (6 bases). The germline V gene encodes CDR1 SGHRS and CDR2 YFSETQ. The CDR3 consists of 13 residues. Trimming took off 0 bases at V and 6 bases at J, with 9 bases between the two ends.

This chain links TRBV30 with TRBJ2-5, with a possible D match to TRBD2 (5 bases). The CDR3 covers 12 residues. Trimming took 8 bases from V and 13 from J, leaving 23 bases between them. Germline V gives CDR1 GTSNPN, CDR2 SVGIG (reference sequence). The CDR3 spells CARGSTVVFLYF. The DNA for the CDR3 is TGTGCCCGCGGGTCTACGGTCGTTTTCTTGTACTTC.

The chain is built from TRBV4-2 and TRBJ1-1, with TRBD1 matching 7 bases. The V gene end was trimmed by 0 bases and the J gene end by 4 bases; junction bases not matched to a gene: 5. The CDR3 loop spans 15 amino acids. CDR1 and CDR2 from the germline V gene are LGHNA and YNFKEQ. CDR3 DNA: TGTGCCAGCAGCCAAGAAGGGGGCAGAGGCACTGAAGCTTTCTTT. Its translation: CASSQEGGRGTEAFF.

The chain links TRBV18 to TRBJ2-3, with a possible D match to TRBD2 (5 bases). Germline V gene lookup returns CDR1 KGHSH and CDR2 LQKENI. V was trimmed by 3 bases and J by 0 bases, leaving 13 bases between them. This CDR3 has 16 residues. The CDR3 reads CASSPVRGSSTDTQYF. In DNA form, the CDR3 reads TGTGCCAGCTCACCCGTCCGAGGGAGTAGCACAGATACGCAGTATTTT.

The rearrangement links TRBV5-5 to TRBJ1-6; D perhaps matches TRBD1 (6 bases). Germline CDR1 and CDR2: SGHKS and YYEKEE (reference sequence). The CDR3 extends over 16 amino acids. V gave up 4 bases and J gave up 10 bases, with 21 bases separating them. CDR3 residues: CASSPSPGELVSPLHF. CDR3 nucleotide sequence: TGTGCCAGCAGCCCCTCCCCAGGGGAGTTAGTGTCACCCCTCCACTTT.

The CDR3 loop is CASSPREAAGANVLTF. CDR3 bases: TGTGCCAGCTCACCACGTGAGGCCGCCGGGGCCAACGTCCTGACTTTC. The V call is TRBV18, the J call TRBJ2-6; no clear D gene. There are 16 residues in the CDR3. The V gene's germline CDR1 is KGHSH and CDR2 LQKENI. The germline V and J ends were trimmed by 1 base and 4 bases, with 11 bases remaining between them.

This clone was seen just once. The DNA of the CDR3 is TGTGCCAGCAGCCTTTTCAGGGACTATGGCTACACCTTC. It codes for CASSLFRDYGYTF. The V gene is TRBV9, the J gene TRBJ1-2, with a possible D match to TRBD1 (5 bases). Trimming took off 4 bases at V and 3 bases at J, with 10 bases between the two ends. The CDR3 covers 13 residues. The germline CDR1 and CDR2 sequences are SGDLS and YYNGEE. Complete variable domain (other parts from reference TRBV9 and TRBJ1-2): DSGVTQTPKHLITATGQRVTLRCSPRSGDLSVYWYQQSLDQGLQFLIQYYNGEERAKGNILERFSAQQFPDLHSELNLSSLELGDSALYFCASSLFRDYGYTFGSGTRLTVV.

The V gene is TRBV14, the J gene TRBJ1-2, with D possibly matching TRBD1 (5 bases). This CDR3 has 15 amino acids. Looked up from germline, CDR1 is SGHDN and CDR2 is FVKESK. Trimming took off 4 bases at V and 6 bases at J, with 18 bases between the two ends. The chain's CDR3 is CASSLQREGLDGYTF. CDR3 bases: TGTGCCAGCAGCCTCCAGAGGGAGGGGCTGGATGGCTACACCTTC.

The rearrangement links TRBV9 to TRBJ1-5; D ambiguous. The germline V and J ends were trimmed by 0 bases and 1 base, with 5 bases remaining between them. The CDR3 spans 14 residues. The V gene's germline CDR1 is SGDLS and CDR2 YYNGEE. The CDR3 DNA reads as TGTGCCAGCAGCGTAGATGCCAGCAATCAGCCCCAGCATTTT. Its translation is CASSVDASNQPQHF.

CDR3 DNA: TGTGCCAGCAGCCACCCCGGACTAGCGGGAGATCCAGATACGCAGTATTTT. Its protein product is CASSHPGLAGDPDTQYF. This sequence joins TRBV14 and TRBJ2-3; 13 bases are a match to TRBD2. The CDR3 length is 17 residues. Losses at the gene ends were 3 bases for V and 4 bases for J; bases not matched to a gene: 7. Germline loops: CDR1 SGHDN, CDR2 FVKESK.

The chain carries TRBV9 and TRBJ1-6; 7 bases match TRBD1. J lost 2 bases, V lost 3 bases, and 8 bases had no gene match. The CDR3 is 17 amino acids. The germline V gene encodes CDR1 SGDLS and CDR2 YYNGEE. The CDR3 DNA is TGTGCCAGCAGCGGACAGGGAGGGGGCGCCTATAATTCACCCCTCCACTTT. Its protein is CASSGQGGGAYNSPLHF.

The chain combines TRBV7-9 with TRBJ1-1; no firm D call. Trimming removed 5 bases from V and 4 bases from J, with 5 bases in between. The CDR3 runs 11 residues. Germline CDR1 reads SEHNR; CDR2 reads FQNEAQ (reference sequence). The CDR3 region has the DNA TGTGCCAGCAGCCCGACCACTGAAGCTTTCTTT. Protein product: CASSPTTEAFF. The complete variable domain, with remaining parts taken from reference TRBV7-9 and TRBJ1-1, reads DTGVSQNPRHKITKRGQNVTFRCDPISEHNRLYWYRQTLGQGPEFLTYFQNEAQLEKSRLLSDRFSAERPKGSFSTLEIQRTEQGDSAMYLCASSPTTEAFFGQGTRLTVV.

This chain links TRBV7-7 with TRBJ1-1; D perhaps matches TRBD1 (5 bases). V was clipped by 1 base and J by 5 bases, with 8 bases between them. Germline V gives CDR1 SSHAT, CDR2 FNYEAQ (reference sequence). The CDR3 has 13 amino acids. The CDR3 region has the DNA TGTGCCAGCAGCTTAGATGACAGTACTGAAGCTTTCTTT. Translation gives CASSLDDSTEAFF.

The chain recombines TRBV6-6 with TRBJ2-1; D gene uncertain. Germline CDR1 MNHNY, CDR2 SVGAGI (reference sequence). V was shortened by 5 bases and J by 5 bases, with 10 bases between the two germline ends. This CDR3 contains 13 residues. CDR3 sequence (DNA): TGTGCCAGCAGTGACGACCGCCACAATGAGCAGTTCTTC. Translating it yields CASSDDRHNEQFF.

The CDR3 protein is CASSLVADRGLSGYTF. The CDR3 coding sequence is TGTGCCAGCAGCTTAGTTGCGGACAGGGGGCTCTCTGGCTACACCTTC. J is TRBJ1-2 and V is TRBV7-2; 11 bases fit TRBD1. CDR3 length: 16 amino acids. The germline gives CDR1 SGHTA, CDR2 FQGNSA. V dropped 1 base and J dropped 7; count of bases not matched to a gene: 8.

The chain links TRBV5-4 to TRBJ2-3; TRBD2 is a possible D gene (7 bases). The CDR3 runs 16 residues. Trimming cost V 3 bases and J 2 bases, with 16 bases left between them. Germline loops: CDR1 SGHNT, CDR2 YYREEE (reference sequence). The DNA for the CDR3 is TGTGCCAGCAGCTCGTTCCGGGGGGCCGCCACAGATACGCAGTATTTT. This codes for CASSSFRGAATDTQYF.

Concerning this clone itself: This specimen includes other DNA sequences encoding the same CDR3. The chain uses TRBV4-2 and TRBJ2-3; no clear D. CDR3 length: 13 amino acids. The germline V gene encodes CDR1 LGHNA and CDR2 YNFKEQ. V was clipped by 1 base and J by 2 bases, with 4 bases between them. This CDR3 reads CASSQGDTDTQYF. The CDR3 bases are TGTGCCAGCAGCCAAGGGGACACAGATACGCAGTATTTT.

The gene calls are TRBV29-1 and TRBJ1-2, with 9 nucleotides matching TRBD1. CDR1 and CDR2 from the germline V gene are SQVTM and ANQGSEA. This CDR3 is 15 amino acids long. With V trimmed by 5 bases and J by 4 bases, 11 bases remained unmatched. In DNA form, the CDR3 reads TGCAGCGTTAGCTTACAGGGGGCGCGGGTCTATGGCTACACCTTC. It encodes CSVSLQGARVYGYTF. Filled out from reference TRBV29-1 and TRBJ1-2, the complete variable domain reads SAVISQKPSRDICQRGTSLTIQCQVDSQVTMMFWYRQQPGQSLTLIATANQGSEATYESGFVIDKFPISRPNLTFSTLTVSNMSPEDSSIYLCSVSLQGARVYGYTFGSGTRLTVV.

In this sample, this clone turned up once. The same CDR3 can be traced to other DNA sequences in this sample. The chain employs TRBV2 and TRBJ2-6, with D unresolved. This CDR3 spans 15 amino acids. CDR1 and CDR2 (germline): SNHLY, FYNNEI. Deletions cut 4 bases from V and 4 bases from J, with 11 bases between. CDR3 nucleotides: TGTGCCAGCAGTGTTAAGGGATCCGGGGCCAACGTCCTGACTTTC. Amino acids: CASSVKGSGANVLTF. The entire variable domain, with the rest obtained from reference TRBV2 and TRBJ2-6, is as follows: EPEVTQTPSHQVTQMGQEVILRCVPISNHLYFYWYRQILGQKVEFLVSFYNNEISEKSEIFDDQFSVERPDGSNFTLKIRSTKLEDSAMYFCASSVKGSGANVLTFGAGSRLTVL.

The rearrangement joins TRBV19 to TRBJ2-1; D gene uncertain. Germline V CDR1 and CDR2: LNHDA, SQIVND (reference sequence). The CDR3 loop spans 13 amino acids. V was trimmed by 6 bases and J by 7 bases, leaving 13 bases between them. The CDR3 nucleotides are TGTGCCAGTAGGGAAATCGGGCGGAATGAGCAGTTCTTC. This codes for CASREIGRNEQFF.

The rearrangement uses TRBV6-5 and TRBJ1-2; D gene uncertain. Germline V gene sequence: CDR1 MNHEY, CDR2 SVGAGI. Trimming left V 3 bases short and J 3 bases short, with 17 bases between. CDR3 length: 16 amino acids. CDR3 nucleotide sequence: TGTGCCAGCAGTTATACGTCCGGGCCCTATTACTATGGCTACACCTTC. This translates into CASSYTSGPYYYGYTF.

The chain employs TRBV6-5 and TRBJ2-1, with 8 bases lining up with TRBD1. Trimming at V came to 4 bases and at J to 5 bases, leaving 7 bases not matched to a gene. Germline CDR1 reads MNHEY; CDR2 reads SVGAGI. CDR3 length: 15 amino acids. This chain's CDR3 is CASSSPGGAHNEQFF. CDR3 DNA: TGTGCCAGCAGTTCCCCAGGGGGCGCGCACAATGAGCAGTTCTTC.

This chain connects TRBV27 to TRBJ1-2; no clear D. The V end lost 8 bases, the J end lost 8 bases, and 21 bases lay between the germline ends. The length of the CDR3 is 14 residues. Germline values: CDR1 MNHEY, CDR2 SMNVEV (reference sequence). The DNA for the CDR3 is TGTGCCAGCGGGAAGCCCACTCTCCCGGGGGGCTACACCTTC. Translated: CASGKPTLPGGYTF.

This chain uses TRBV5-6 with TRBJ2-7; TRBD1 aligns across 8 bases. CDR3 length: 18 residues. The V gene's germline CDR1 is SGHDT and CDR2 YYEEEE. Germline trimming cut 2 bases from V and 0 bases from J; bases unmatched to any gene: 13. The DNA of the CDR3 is TGTGCCAGCAGCTTTAAGAAAAACAGGGGGGCGAACTCCTACGAGCAGTACTTC. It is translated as CASSFKKNRGANSYEQYF.

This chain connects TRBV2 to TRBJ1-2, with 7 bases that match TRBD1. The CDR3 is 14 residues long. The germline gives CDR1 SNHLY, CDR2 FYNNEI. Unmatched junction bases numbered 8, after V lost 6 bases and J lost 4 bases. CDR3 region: CASSPPGTVYGYTF. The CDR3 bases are TGTGCCAGCAGCCCTCCCGGGACAGTCTATGGCTACACCTTC.

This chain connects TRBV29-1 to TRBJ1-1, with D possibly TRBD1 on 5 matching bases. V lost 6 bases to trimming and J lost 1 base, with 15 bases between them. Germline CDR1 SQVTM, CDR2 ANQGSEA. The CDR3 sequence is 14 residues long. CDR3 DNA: TGCAGCGTGCGTAATGGGGGGTCGAACACTGAAGCTTTCTTT. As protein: CSVRNGGSNTEAFF.

DNA for the CDR3: TGTGCCAGCAGTTACTCGGGACAGGGGGGAACTGAAGCTTTCTTT. Its translation is CASSYSGQGGTEAFF. The chain combines TRBV6-5 with TRBJ1-1; 11 bases match TRBD1. Trimming removed 0 bases from V and 5 bases from J; junction bases left unmatched: 2. The CDR3 covers 15 residues. Germline CDR1 and CDR2: MNHEY and SVGAGI.

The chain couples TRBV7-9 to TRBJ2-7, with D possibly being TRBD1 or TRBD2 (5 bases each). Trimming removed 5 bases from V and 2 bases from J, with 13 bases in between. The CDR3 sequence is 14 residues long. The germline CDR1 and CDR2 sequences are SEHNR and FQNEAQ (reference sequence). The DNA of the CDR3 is TGTGCCAGCAGCGACCGGGACCGTACCTACGAGCAGTACTTC. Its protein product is CASSDRDRTYEQYF. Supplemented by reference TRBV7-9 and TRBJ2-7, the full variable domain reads DTGVSQNPRHKITKRGQNVTFRCDPISEHNRLYWYRQTLGQGPEFLTYFQNEAQLEKSRLLSDRFSAERPKGSFSTLEIQRTEQGDSAMYLCASSDRDRTYEQYFGPGTRLTVT.